A single sample gave rise to the 18 T cell receptor beta chains below, sequenced in a study of beta chain features in type 1 diabetes. The study reverse transcribed the entire isolated RNA, so it sequenced expressed TCRB transcripts. TCRdb's copy holds only in-frame clones and misses some; the assay was immunoSEQ multiplex PCR. The sample records about 350,000 clones, around a fifth being singletons. Sequencing was carried out using naive CD4+ T cells from blood. These receptors were obtained from a woman younger than 30 in good health.

The chain employs TRBV2 and TRBJ2-7; 7 nucleotides match TRBD2. V lost 10 bases, J lost 6 bases, and 15 bases stayed unmatched. The CDR3 totals 14 residues. The germline V gene has CDR1 SNHLY and CDR2 FYNNEI. CDR3 coding DNA: TGTGCCACTTGGGCGGGGGAGCGGGGATCCGAGCAGTACTTC. Its protein is CATWAGERGSEQYF.

The chain couples TRBV2 to TRBJ2-5; D is possibly TRBD2 (5 bases). The CDR3 runs to 15 residues. Trimming cost V 2 bases and J 2 bases, with 12 bases left between them. Germline V gene data show CDR1 as SNHLY and CDR2 as FYNNEI. CDR3 region: CASSETVGRQETQYF. The CDR3 nucleotides read TGTGCCAGCAGTGAAACGGTTGGGAGACAAGAGACCCAGTACTTC.

This clone was found a few times. This chain joins TRBV7-8 and TRBJ1-6; D possibly corresponds to TRBD1 (6 bases). CDR3 length: 17 residues. V was clipped by 1 base and J by 7 bases, with 17 bases between them. In germline, CDR1 is SGHVS, CDR2 FQNEAQ. The CDR3 sequence: CASSLGVVGQRNSPLHF. CDR3 in DNA: TGTGCCAGCAGCTTAGGAGTCGTTGGACAGAGGAATTCACCCCTCCACTTT. Looking up the rest from reference TRBV7-8 and TRBJ1-6 gives the full variable domain: GAGVSQSPRYKVAKRGQDVALRCDPISGHVSLFWYQQALGQGPEFLTYFQNEAQLDKSGLPSDRFFAERPEGSVSTLKIQRTQQEDSAVYLCASSLGVVGQRNSPLHFGNGTRLTVT.

This clone was detected only a few times. The rearrangement uses TRBV2 and TRBJ1-1, with no clear D. Trimming removed 3 bases from V and 10 bases from J, with 6 bases in between. The germline V gene encodes CDR1 SNHLY and CDR2 FYNNEI. CDR3 length: 10 amino acids. CDR3 region: CASSEWAAFF. As DNA, the CDR3 is TGTGCCAGCAGTGAGTGGGCAGCTTTCTTT.

This chain connects TRBV30 to TRBJ2-7, with 7 positions matching TRBD2. The junction had 8 bases not matched to a gene; V was cut back by 2 bases and J by 7 bases. The V gene's germline CDR1 is GTSNPN and CDR2 SVGIG (reference sequence). The CDR3 runs to 13 residues. The CDR3 DNA is TGTGCCTGGAGTACGGGGGGTACGCGGGAGCAGTACTTC. As protein: CAWSTGGTREQYF.

In its sample, this clone was seen a few times. This specimen includes other DNA sequences encoding the same CDR3. The rearrangement links TRBV2 to TRBJ1-1, with 7 bases that match TRBD1. Germline-derived CDR1 and CDR2 are SNHLY and FYNNEI. V shed 6 bases, J shed 0 bases, and the junction held 4 bases outside the gene matches. This CDR3 comprises 14 residues. The DNA for the CDR3 is TGTGCCAGCAGCCGACAGGGCATGAACACTGAAGCTTTCTTT. It yields the protein CASSRQGMNTEAFF.

The V and J genes are TRBV5-1 and TRBJ2-1; weak D call: TRBD1 (8 bases). CDR1 and CDR2 from the germline V gene are SGHRS and YFSETQ. The V gene lost 4 bases and the J gene lost 10 bases, with 24 bases spanning the gap. This CDR3 spans 16 amino acids. As DNA, the CDR3 is TGCGCCAGCAGCCCCGGGGGGACAGGCGACAGAGGGGAGCAGTTCTTC. Amino acids: CASSPGGTGDRGEQFF. Looking up the rest from reference TRBV5-1 and TRBJ2-1 gives the full variable domain: KAGVTQTPRYLIKTRGQQVTLSCSPISGHRSVSWYQQTPGQGLQFLFEYFSETQRNKGNFPGRFSGRQFSNSRSEMNVSTLELGDSALYLCASSPGGTGDRGEQFFGPGTRLTVL.

This clone was seen a handful of times. CDR3 protein: CASSGDRGETQYF. The CDR3 region has the DNA TGTGCCAGCAGCGGCGACAGGGGAGAGACCCAGTACTTC. V and J are TRBV9 and TRBJ2-5; 8 bases map to TRBD1. CDR1 SGDLS and CDR2 YYNGEE come from the germline V gene. The J segment lost 4 bases and the V segment lost 3 bases, leaving 2 bases of the junction unmatched. The CDR3 has 13 residues.

The rearrangement links TRBV5-1 to TRBJ1-1; D might be TRBD1 (5 bases). The CDR3 spans 14 residues. Trimming pared 3 bases from V and 3 bases from J, leaving 12 bases between. Germline V gene sequence: CDR1 SGHRS, CDR2 YFSETQ. The CDR3 reads CASSSQWGDTEAFF. The CDR3 DNA follows: TGCGCCAGCAGCTCACAGTGGGGGGACACTGAAGCTTTCTTT. The variable domain in full, with the rest retrieved from reference TRBV5-1 and TRBJ1-1, is KAGVTQTPRYLIKTRGQQVTLSCSPISGHRSVSWYQQTPGQGLQFLFEYFSETQRNKGNFPGRFSGRQFSNSRSEMNVSTLELGDSALYLCASSSQWGDTEAFFGQGTRLTVV.

This clone was counted a few times. CDR3 in DNA: TGTGCCAGCAGGTCGGACAATGAGCAGTTCTTC. As protein: CASRSDNEQFF. V usage is TRBV25-1 and J usage is TRBJ2-1; D ambiguous. With 6 bases removed from V and 5 bases from J, the gap between germline ends came to 5 bases. CDR3 length equals 11 residues. The germline gives CDR1 MGHDK, CDR2 SYGVNS. The variable domain in full, completed from reference TRBV25-1 and TRBJ2-1, reads EADIYQTPRYLVIGTGKKITLECSQTMGHDKMYWYQQDPGMELHLIHYSYGVNSTEKGDLSSESTVSRIRTEHFPLTLESARPSHTSQYLCASRSDNEQFFGPGTRLTVL.

This clone was counted a few times. The chain recombines TRBV4-1 with TRBJ1-2, with D unresolved. The germline CDR1 and CDR2 sequences are MGHRA and YSYEKL. The CDR3 has 13 residues. Trimming pared 6 bases from V and 2 bases from J, leaving 10 bases between. CDR3 in amino acids: CASRRTGNYGYTF. DNA of the CDR3: TGCGCCAGCAGGCGGACGGGGAACTATGGCTACACCTTC.

This clone was seen ten or more times. The chain has TRBV14 and TRBJ2-5; no reliable D call. V lost 2 bases to trimming and J lost 5 bases, with 6 bases between them. Germline values: CDR1 SGHDN, CDR2 FVKESK. The CDR3 contains 12 residues. CDR3 amino acids: CASSQPRETQYF. Here the CDR3 DNA reads TGTGCCAGCAGCCAACCGAGGGAGACCCAGTACTTC.

Remarks on this clone: The conserved phenylalanine or tryptophan normally closing the CDR3 is absent here, so this likely arose from a read error. The DNA is omitted, as the CDR3 cannot be located on it reliably, and the CDR3 follows TCRdb's listing. This chain connects TRBV12-5 to TRBJ1-6; the table's D gene call, TRBD1, was not cross checked with the DNA. The CDR3 length is 8 residues, termini included. Germline V gives CDR1 LGHNT, CDR2 FRNRAP. CDR3 protein: CASGRTGI.

The chain combines TRBV19 with TRBJ1-1, with D hard to call. V was pared by 10 bases and J by 2 bases, with 5 bases between. Germline V gene sequence: CDR1 LNHDA, CDR2 SQIVND (reference sequence). The CDR3 spans 10 residues. CDR3 protein: CAIFNTEAFF. As DNA, the CDR3 is TGTGCCATCTTTAACACTGAAGCTTTCTTT.

The rearrangement uses TRBV2 and TRBJ2-5, with D unresolved. The V end was cut by 7 bases, the J end by 4 bases, with 7 bases between. In germline, CDR1 is SNHLY, CDR2 FYNNEI. The CDR3 is 11 residues long. DNA of the CDR3: TGTGCCAGCACCTGGCTAGAGACCCAGTACTTC. Translated, it gives CASTWLETQYF.

V usage is TRBV4-3 and J usage is TRBJ2-1; possibly TRBD2 for D (5 bases). V shed 0 bases and J shed 5 bases, with 11 bases lying between them. The CDR3 runs to 15 residues. Germline V CDR1 and CDR2: LGHNA, YSLEER. CDR3 sequence (DNA): TGCGCCAGCAGCCAAGATACAGCGGCTCACAATGAGCAGTTCTTC. Translating it yields CASSQDTAAHNEQFF.

Details on this clone: This sample also contains other DNA sequences that code for the same CDR3. This rearrangement joins TRBV7-9 to TRBJ2-3; the D gene is possibly TRBD2 (5 bases). This CDR3 comprises 14 residues. CDR1 SEHNR and CDR2 FQNEAQ come from the germline V gene (reference sequence). The V and J ends lost 0 bases and 1 base respectively, with 5 bases between them. In nucleotides, the CDR3 is TGTGCCAGCAGCTTAGCCGGGGGCACAGATACGCAGTATTTT. Encoded protein: CASSLAGGTDTQYF. Supplemented by reference TRBV7-9 and TRBJ2-3, the full variable domain reads DTGVSQNPRHKITKRGQNVTFRCDPISEHNRLYWYRQTLGQGPEFLTYFQNEAQLEKSRLLSDRFSAERPKGSFSTLEIQRTEQGDSAMYLCASSLAGGTDTQYFGPGTRLTVL.

This clone turned up a few times. The chain couples TRBV30 to TRBJ1-3; D remains unclear. The V gene's germline CDR1 is GTSNPN and CDR2 SVGIG (reference sequence). The CDR3 loop spans 14 amino acids. V was cut by 1 base and J by 1 base, with 8 bases left in between. The CDR3 bases are TGTGCCTGGAGTGCCACAACGTCTGGAAACACCATATATTTT. Translated, it gives CAWSATTSGNTIYF.